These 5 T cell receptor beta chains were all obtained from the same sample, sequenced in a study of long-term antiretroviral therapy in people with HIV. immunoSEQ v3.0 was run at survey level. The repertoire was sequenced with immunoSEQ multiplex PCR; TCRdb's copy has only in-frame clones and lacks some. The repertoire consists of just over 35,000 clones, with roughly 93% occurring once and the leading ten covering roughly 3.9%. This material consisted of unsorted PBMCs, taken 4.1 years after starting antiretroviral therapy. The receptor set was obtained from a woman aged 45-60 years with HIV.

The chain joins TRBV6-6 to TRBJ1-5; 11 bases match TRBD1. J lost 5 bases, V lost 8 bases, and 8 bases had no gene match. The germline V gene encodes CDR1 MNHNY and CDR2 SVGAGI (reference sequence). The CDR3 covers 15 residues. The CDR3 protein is CASSPEGQGDQPQHF. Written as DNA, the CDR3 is TGTGCCAGCTCCCCCGAGGGACAGGGGGATCAGCCCCAGCATTTT.

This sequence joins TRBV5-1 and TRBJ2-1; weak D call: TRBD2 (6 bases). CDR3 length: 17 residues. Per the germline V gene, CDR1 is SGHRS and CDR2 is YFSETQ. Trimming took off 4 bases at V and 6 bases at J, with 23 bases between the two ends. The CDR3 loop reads CASSPTGLGLATNEQFF. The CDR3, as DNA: TGCGCCAGCAGCCCGACGGGACTCGGGCTAGCGACCAATGAGCAGTTCTTC.

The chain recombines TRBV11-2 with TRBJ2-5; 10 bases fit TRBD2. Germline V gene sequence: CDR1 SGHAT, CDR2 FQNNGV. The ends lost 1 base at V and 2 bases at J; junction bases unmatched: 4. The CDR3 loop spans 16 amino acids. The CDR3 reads CASSLVLAGAQETQYF. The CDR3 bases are TGTGCCAGCAGCTTAGTGCTAGCGGGGGCTCAAGAGACCCAGTACTTC.

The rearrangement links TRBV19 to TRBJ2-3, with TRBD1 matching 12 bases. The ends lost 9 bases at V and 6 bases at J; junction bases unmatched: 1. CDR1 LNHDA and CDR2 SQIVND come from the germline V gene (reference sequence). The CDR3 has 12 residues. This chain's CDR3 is CASGTGGDTQYF. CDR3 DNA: TGTGCCAGCGGGACAGGGGGCGATACGCAGTATTTT.

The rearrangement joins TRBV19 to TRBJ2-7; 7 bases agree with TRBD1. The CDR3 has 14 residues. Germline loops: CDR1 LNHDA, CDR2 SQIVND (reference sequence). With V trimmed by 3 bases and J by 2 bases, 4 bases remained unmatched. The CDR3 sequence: CASSIPGTAYEQYF. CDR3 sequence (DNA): TGTGCCAGTAGTATCCCCGGGACAGCCTACGAGCAGTACTTC.